Listed below are T cell receptor beta chains from one sample, sequenced in a study of PD-1 blockade in classical Hodgkin lymphoma. Method: immunoSEQ multiplex PCR; TCRdb's copy keeps in-frame clones and lacks some. Of 40,000 to 55,000 clones listed, more than 70% are singletons. Sequencing was performed on peripheral blood mononuclear cells (PBMCs), taken at baseline. These receptor sequences come from a human donor with classical Hodgkin lymphoma. The CDR3 runs from the conserved cysteine through the conserved F or W. D genes are given only for firm matches. The size entry is marked missing in some rows and otherwise reads once, few, many or a size class.

v_call	j_call	d_call	clone_size	cdr3_nt	cdr3_aa
TRBV28	TRBJ2-3	NA	NA	TGTGCCAGCAGTCCTAAACTCGACTGGACAGATACGCAGTATTTT	CASSPKLDWTDTQYF
TRBV6-1	TRBJ1-4	NA	NA	TGTGCCAGCACCACCCGCAGGGAGGGTGAAAAACTGTTTTTT	CASTTRREGEKLFF
TRBV29-1	TRBJ2-1	TRBD2	NA	TGCAGCGCGATCCTTCTAGCGGGAGGGGCCTACAATGAGCAGTTCTTC	CSAILLAGGAYNEQFF
TRBV10-2	TRBJ2-1	NA	NA	TGCGCCAGCCGGACTATCTCCGATGAGCAGTTCTTC	CASRTISDEQFF
TRBV7-2	TRBJ2-5	NA	few	TGTGCCAGCAGCTTAGCCAGGCAAGAGACCCAGTACTTC	CASSLARQETQYF
TRBV11-2	TRBJ2-5	NA	NA	TGTGCCAGCAGCTCCGGGCGGTGGGAGACCCAGTACTTC	CASSSGRWETQYF
TRBV7-9	TRBJ1-2	NA	few	TGTGCCAGCAGCTCGCCCGGGACGGACAACTATGGCTACACCTTC	CASSSPGTDNYGYTF
TRBV5-5	TRBJ2-1	TRBD2	few	TGTGCCAGCAGCTGGGGGGTAGGCGGGAGCTCCTACAATGAGCAGTTCTTC	CASSWGVGGSSYNEQFF
TRBV10-3	TRBJ2-1	TRBD1	NA	TGTGCCACCCACGGACAGGGACGGAATGAGCAGTTCTTC	CATHGQGRNEQFF
TRBV4-1	TRBJ2-7	TRBD1	once	TGCGCCAGCAGCCAGACCGGGACAGGGATCTACGAGCAGTACTTC	CASSQTGTGIYEQYF
TRBV6-1	TRBJ1-5	NA	once	TGTGCCAGCAGTGAATACGACAGGTTGGATCAGCCCCAGCATTTT	CASSEYDRLDQPQHF
TRBV6-1	TRBJ2-7	TRBD1	NA	TGTGCCAGCAGTGTACAGGGGGCATCCTACGAGCAGTACTTC	CASSVQGASYEQYF
TRBV6-5	TRBJ1-2	NA	NA	TGTGCCAGCAGTTACGCTCCCAATTTGGACGGCTACACCTTC	CASSYAPNLDGYTF
TRBV5-1	TRBJ2-5	TRBD2	NA	TGCGCCAGCTCGTATGGACTAGCGGGAGAGACCCAGTACTTC	CASSYGLAGETQYF
TRBV7-8	TRBJ1-3	NA	NA	TGTGCCAGCAGCCCAAGGGTGTCTGGAAACACCATATATTTT	CASSPRVSGNTIYF
TRBV6-1	TRBJ2-7	NA	NA	TGTGCCAGCAGTGCAAAGGCTTCGGGACACGGGATCCTCGAGCAGTACTTC	CASSAKASGHGILEQYF
TRBV11-2	TRBJ2-2	NA	NA	TGTGCCAGCAGCTTATACCCCGAGGGAACCACCGGGGAGCTGTTTTTT	CASSLYPEGTTGELFF
TRBV27	TRBJ2-3	TRBD1	NA	TGTGCCAGCAGTACCTTCCGACAGGGCGGCACAGATACGCAGTATTTT	CASSTFRQGGTDTQYF
TRBV7-9	TRBJ2-7	TRBD1	once	TGTGCCAGCAGCCTACAGGGGGACGAGCAGTACTTC	CASSLQGDEQYF
TRBV6-5	TRBJ2-7	TRBD1	NA	TGTGCCAGCAGTTACGGGGACAGCTCCTACGAGCAGTACTTC	CASSYGDSSYEQYF
TRBV5-1	TRBJ2-3	TRBD2	NA	TGCGCCAGCAGCGACGGGGCGGGAGGCCGGGCAGATACGCAGTATTTT	CASSDGAGGRADTQYF
TRBV5-4	TRBJ2-5	NA	NA	TGTGCCAGCAGCTTCCGGCAGCAAGAGACCCAGTACTTC	CASSFRQQETQYF
TRBV20-1	TRBJ2-4	NA	once	TGCAGTGCTAGGAGCCTAAACATTCAGTACTTC	CSARSLNIQYF
TRBV10-1	TRBJ2-2	TRBD2	NA	TGCGCCAGCAGTGCCACTAGCGGGAACACCGGGGAGCTGTTTTTT	CASSATSGNTGELFF